This T cell receptor (beta chain) originates from a study of beta chain features in type 1 diabetes. Whole-study results and caveats: Fewer insertions but more deletions were seen at VDJ junctions in type 1 diabetes patients. For TCRB rearrangement, an influence of HLA type remained unresolved here.

Investigators reverse transcribed all isolated RNA, so they sequenced expressed TCRB transcripts. Roughly 3.6 million reads per sample were averaged for naive, central memory and regulatory samples. TCRdb's table, derived via immunoSEQ multiplex PCR, lists solely in-frame clones and lacks some. The sample records approximately 330,000 clones, roughly 9.6% being singletons. Germline V gene lookup returns CDR1 MNHEY and CDR2 SVGAGI. The CDR3 loop spans 12 amino acids. The V end was cut by 0 bases, the J end by 5 bases, with 4 bases between. The purity of all sorted populations exceeded 95%. This clone was seen many times. The antigen is unknown. This sample also contains other DNA sequences that code for the same CDR3.

The rearrangement links TRBV6-5 to TRBJ2-5; no clear D. This sequence was found in a woman in her 30s in good health. Source material: naive CD4+ T cells from blood. CDR3: CASSYSRETQYF. The CDR3 DNA is TGTGCCAGCAGTTACTCGCGGGAGACCCAGTACTTC.